Presented here are 25 T cell receptor beta chains from one specimen sequenced in a study of beta chain features in type 1 diabetes. The study reverse transcribed the entire isolated RNA, so it sequenced expressed TCRB transcripts. TCRdb keeps only in-frame clones here, not all; method: immunoSEQ multiplex PCR. The sample carries 300,000 to 400,000 clones, 6.5% to 10% recorded once. The source material was central memory CD4+ T cells from blood. These receptors were taken from a young woman in good health.

In its sample, this clone was seen many times. This rearrangement joins TRBV10-3 to TRBJ1-4; the match to TRBD1 covers 8 bases. The CDR3 contains 14 residues. CDR1 and CDR2 from the germline V gene are ENHRY and SYGVKD. Trimming removed 6 bases from V and 7 bases from J; junction bases left unmatched: 7. The chain's CDR3 is CAISEGQGAEKLFF. The CDR3 coding sequence is TGTGCCATCAGCGAGGGGCAGGGGGCTGAAAAACTGTTTTTT.

The chain is built from TRBV25-1 and TRBJ1-2; the D gene is possibly TRBD1 (5 bases). Germline loops: CDR1 MGHDK, CDR2 SYGVNS. The V gene lost 0 bases and the J gene lost 4 bases, with 18 bases spanning the gap. This CDR3 has 17 amino acids. The CDR3 DNA reads TGTGCCAGCAGTGAATATGGGGGAAACAGGCCCAGCTATGGCTACACCTTC. Its translation is CASSEYGGNRPSYGYTF.

The rearrangement uses TRBV27 and TRBJ2-2; D not resolved. The germline V gene encodes CDR1 MNHEY and CDR2 SMNVEV (reference sequence). Trimming cost V 9 bases and J 5 bases, with 25 bases left between them. The CDR3 extends over 17 amino acids. The CDR3 sequence is CASRPFAASYYTGELFF. The CDR3 DNA sequence: TGTGCCAGTCGACCATTCGCGGCTAGTTACTATACCGGGGAGCTGTTTTTT.

On this clone itself: Mismatch with germline at one junction end may stem from a read error. The chain uses TRBV7-2 and TRBJ2-7, with TRBD1 identical over 9 bases. Per germline, CDR1 SGHTA and CDR2 FQGNSA. This CDR3 comprises 16 residues. CDR3 DNA: TGTGCCAGCAGCCTAGCCTCGACAGGGGGCTCCTACGAGCAGTACTTC. Its protein product is CASSLASTGGSYEQYF.

CDR3 region: CASKGAHTGELFF. The CDR3 DNA follows: TGTGCCAGCAAAGGGGCCCACACCGGGGAGCTGTTTTTT. The chain combines TRBV7-6 with TRBJ2-2, with a possible D match to TRBD1 (5 bases). Deletions cut 7 bases from V and 3 bases from J, with 9 bases between. This CDR3 has 13 residues. Germline lookup yields CDR1 SGHVS and CDR2 FNYEAQ.

This clone occurred a few times. The chain is built from TRBV6-6 and TRBJ2-4; 7 nucleotides match TRBD1. Germline V gene data show CDR1 as MNHNY and CDR2 as SVGAGI (reference sequence). The CDR3 has 12 amino acids. J was trimmed by 6 bases and V by 5 bases; bases with no gene match: 1. The chain's CDR3 is CASSRQGNIQYF. The CDR3 coding sequence is TGTGCCAGCAGTAGACAGGGAAACATTCAGTACTTC.

The chain is built from TRBV4-2 and TRBJ2-7; either TRBD1 or TRBD2 may fit D (5 bases each). This CDR3 is 16 amino acids long. In germline, CDR1 is LGHNA, CDR2 YNFKEQ. Deletions cut 1 base from V and 4 bases from J, with 17 bases between. CDR3 amino acids: CASSQVGGGSRYEQYF. CDR3 sequence (DNA): TGTGCCAGCAGCCAAGTTGGTGGGGGTTCGCGGTACGAGCAGTACTTC.

Here the CDR3 DNA reads TGTGCCAGCAGCTTAGTGGCCTATGGAGAGACCCAGTACTTC. Amino acid sequence: CASSLVAYGETQYF. The genes are TRBV11-2 and TRBJ2-5; D gene unclear. Trimming pared 1 base from V and 4 bases from J, leaving 10 bases between. The CDR3 is 14 amino acids. Germline-derived CDR1 and CDR2 are SGHAT and FQNNGV.

This clone was observed a few times. This chain uses TRBV2 with TRBJ2-3; 11 bases map to TRBD2. This CDR3 comprises 15 residues. J gave up 6 bases and V 5 bases, and 7 bases lay outside the gene matches. Germline V gives CDR1 SNHLY, CDR2 FYNNEI. CDR3 protein: CASSLLAGGTDTQYF. Written as DNA, the CDR3 is TGTGCCAGCAGTCTTCTAGCGGGAGGAACGGATACGCAGTATTTT.

This clone occurred a few times. This sequence joins TRBV5-1 and TRBJ2-6; possible D gene TRBD2, 6 bases. V dropped 1 base and J dropped 0 bases, with 11 bases sitting between them. This CDR3 has 17 amino acids. Germline CDR1 and CDR2: SGHRS and YFSETQ. The CDR3 sequence: CASSLQPGGSGANVLTF. The CDR3 nucleotides read TGCGCCAGCAGCTTGCAGCCCGGGGGCTCTGGGGCCAACGTCCTGACTTTC.

This clone came up many times. The CDR3 protein is CASSAGGTEQFF. Here the CDR3 DNA reads TGTGCCAGCAGTGCAGGAGGGACTGAGCAGTTCTTC. This chain uses TRBV6-1 with TRBJ2-1; D is possibly TRBD2 (6 bases). The germline V gene has CDR1 MNHNS and CDR2 SASEGT. The CDR3 is made up of 12 amino acids. V was clipped by 4 bases and J by 9 bases, with 10 bases between them.

For this clone: Other DNA sequences in the sample encode the same CDR3. The V call is TRBV15, the J call TRBJ2-5; unclear D gene. The germline V gene has CDR1 LNHNV and CDR2 YYDKDF (reference sequence). This CDR3 has 14 amino acids. Trimming stripped 0 bases from V and 5 bases from J, with 10 bases between. In nucleotides, the CDR3 is TGTGCCACCAGCAGAGACCCCTCATCGGAGACCCAGTACTTC. It encodes CATSRDPSSETQYF. The complete variable domain, with remaining parts taken from reference TRBV15 and TRBJ2-5, reads DAMVIQNPRYQVTQFGKPVTLSCSQTLNHNVMYWYQQKSSQAPKLLFHYYDKDFNNEADTPDNFQSRRPNTSFCFLDIRSPGLGDTAMYLCATSRDPSSETQYFGPGTRLLVL.

V and J are TRBV4-3 and TRBJ2-5, with D possibly matching TRBD2 (6 bases). Judging by the DNA end, TRBJ2-7 fits better; the J call may be wrong. Germline V gene sequence: CDR1 LGHNA, CDR2 YSLEER. CDR3 length: 18 residues. CDR3 protein: CASSQDPLGAGMTYEQYF. The CDR3 region has the DNA TGCGCCAGCAGCCAAGACCCCCTAGGGGCGGGAATGACCTACGAGCAGTACTTC.

At least ten counts were recorded for this clone. The gene calls are TRBV5-1 and TRBJ1-3; TRBD1 agrees at 7 bases. The CDR3 extends over 17 amino acids. V lost 0 bases and J lost 0; bases outside the gene matches: 6. The germline gives CDR1 SGHRS, CDR2 YFSETQ. The CDR3 DNA reads as TGCGCCAGCAGCTTGGTCGGGGACAGAAGCTCTGGAAACACCATATATTTT. Amino acids: CASSLVGDRSSGNTIYF.

In this sample, this clone turned up a few times. The chain uses TRBV28 and TRBJ2-5, with 7 bases fitting TRBD1. CDR1 and CDR2 from the germline V gene are MDHEN and SYDVKM. The CDR3 has 16 amino acids. The V and J ends lost 5 bases and 0 bases, in that order; junction bases with no gene match: 9. CDR3 nucleotides: TGTGCCAGCAGTCTACGACAGGGTCGGAACCAAGAGACCCAGTACTTC. Protein: CASSLRQGRNQETQYF.

The genes are TRBV6-5 and TRBJ2-6; D may be TRBD2 (5 bases). Germline loops: CDR1 MNHEY, CDR2 SVGAGI. CDR3 length: 15 amino acids. V was cut by 6 bases and J by 1 base, with 10 bases left in between. The CDR3 sequence is CASRSTSSGANVLTF. The CDR3 nucleotides are TGTGCCAGCAGGTCCACTAGTTCTGGGGCCAACGTCCTGACTTTC.

The chain employs TRBV2 and TRBJ2-5, with 11 positions matching TRBD2. The CDR3 contains 15 residues. The junction had 5 bases not matched to a gene; V was cut back by 6 bases and J by 2 bases. In germline, CDR1 is SNHLY, CDR2 FYNNEI. The CDR3 DNA follows: TGTGCCAGCAGGCGACTAGCGGGATTTCAAGAGACCCAGTACTTC. Translating it yields CASRRLAGFQETQYF.

Note on this clone: The missing conserved phenylalanine or tryptophan at the end of this CDR3 makes a read error likely. V gene TRBV27 combines with J gene TRBJ2-7; 7 positions match TRBD1. In germline, CDR1 is MNHEY, CDR2 SMNVEV (reference sequence). Trimming at V came to 4 bases and at J to 6 bases, leaving 9 bases not matched to a gene. The CDR3 has 14 amino acids. CDR3: CASSSPGQSGEQYL. The CDR3 DNA follows: TGTGCCAGCAGTTCCCCGGGACAGTCGGGCGAGCAGTACCTC.

The CDR3 bases are TGTGCCAGCAGCGCTACGGGGACAGAAGAGACCCAGTACTTC. Residues: CASSATGTEETQYF. The chain uses TRBV5-4 and TRBJ2-5, with 7 bases identical to TRBD1. With V trimmed by 4 bases and J by 3 bases, 6 bases remained unmatched. The CDR3 is made up of 14 amino acids. CDR1 and CDR2 (germline): SGHNT, YYREEE (reference sequence).

The chain joins TRBV7-9 to TRBJ2-2, with D possibly TRBD1 on 6 matching bases. CDR1 SEHNR and CDR2 FQNEAQ come from the germline V gene (reference sequence). Trimming pared 2 bases from V and 9 bases from J, leaving 16 bases between. This CDR3 spans 15 amino acids. The CDR3 nucleotides read TGTGCCAGCAGCTTATCACAGGGTGGCGACCGGGAGCTGTTTTTT. This codes for CASSLSQGGDRELFF. Using reference TRBV7-9 and TRBJ2-2 for the parts outside the CDR3, the full variable domain is DTGVSQNPRHKITKRGQNVTFRCDPISEHNRLYWYRQTLGQGPEFLTYFQNEAQLEKSRLLSDRFSAERPKGSFSTLEIQRTEQGDSAMYLCASSLSQGGDRELFFGEGSRLTVL.

This clone was found many times. This chain links TRBV5-4 with TRBJ2-7; TRBD2 is a possible D gene (5 bases). The germline gives CDR1 SGHNT, CDR2 YYREEE (reference sequence). The CDR3 is made up of 12 amino acids. With 7 bases removed from V and 3 bases from J, the gap between germline ends came to 11 bases. CDR3 amino acids: CASRADYYEQYF. The DNA of the CDR3 is TGTGCCAGCCGGGCCGACTACTACGAGCAGTACTTC.

The V call is TRBV7-9, the J call TRBJ1-2; tentatively, D is TRBD1 (6 bases). The germline CDR1 and CDR2 sequences are SEHNR and FQNEAQ (reference sequence). V lost 1 base and J 7 bases, leaving 10 bases between the germline ends. CDR3 size: 13 residues. CDR3 in amino acids: CASSLEGGGGYTF. The CDR3 region has the DNA TGTGCCAGCAGCTTAGAAGGGGGAGGTGGCTACACCTTC.

This clone has a handful of counts. The V call is TRBV13, the J call TRBJ2-7, with D possibly matching TRBD2 (6 bases). Trimming cost V 5 bases and J 3 bases, with 14 bases left between them. Germline-derived CDR1 and CDR2 are PRHDT and FYEKMQ (reference sequence). The CDR3 has 14 residues. Here the CDR3 DNA reads TGTGCCAGCAGCGGGGGAGGTGTGTTCTACGAGCAGTACTTC. Protein product: CASSGGGVFYEQYF.

This clone was counted a few times. The identical CDR3 is also encoded by other nucleotide sequences in the sample. The gene calls are TRBV29-1 and TRBJ2-3, with D hard to call. V was pared by 3 bases and J by 1 base, with 8 bases between. This CDR3 has 13 amino acids. Germline V gene data show CDR1 as SQVTM and CDR2 as ANQGSEA. The CDR3 sequence is CSVDNGGTDTQYF. The CDR3 region has the DNA TGCAGCGTTGATAACGGCGGCACAGATACGCAGTATTTT.

This clone was recorded a few times. The chain is built from TRBV5-1 and TRBJ2-1; the match to TRBD1 covers 7 bases. This CDR3 contains 14 residues. Germline CDR1 SGHRS, CDR2 YFSETQ. Trimming at V came to 3 bases and at J to 7 bases, leaving 7 bases not matched to a gene. The CDR3 DNA sequence: TGCGCCAGCAGCTCCGGACAGGTTCAGAATGAGCAGTTCTTC. This sequence encodes CASSSGQVQNEQFF.